This TCR beta chain is drawn from a study of blood T cell repertoires in COVID-19. Overall study: PBMCs, B-cell-depleted T cells, or T cells provided the cDNA or gDNA that made up the material.

Measured with immunoSEQ multiplex PCR; TCRdb has only the in-frame clones, and not every one. This table has about 97,000 clones, around 73% appearing once. Per the germline V gene, CDR1 is MGHRA and CDR2 is YSYEKL. The CDR3 consists of 16 residues. J lost 3 bases, V lost 3 bases, and 8 bases had no gene match. The sequenced sample was peripheral blood. The sequence came from a man between 60 and 70 years old with active or convalescent COVID-19. This sequence joins TRBV4-1 and TRBJ2-7; 10 bases align to TRBD2. Written as DNA, the CDR3 is TGCGCCAGCAGCCAGGAGTCAGCGGGAGGGCTCTACGAGCAGTACTTC. As protein: CASSQESAGGLYEQYF.